The rows below give T cell receptor beta chains drawn from one sample of a study of sequential checkpoint blockade in melanoma. Generated by immunoSEQ multiplex PCR, the TCRdb table keeps only in-frame clones and is missing some. The sample contains over 30,000 clones, almost 85% of which appear only once. The sequencing used CD8+ T cells sorted from blood (inferred from file names), collected from a patient given nivolumab and ipilimumab in sequence. These receptors were taken from a human donor with melanoma. Both conserved end residues are trimmed from each CDR3. D genes are given only for firm matches.

V: TRBV10-3; D: TRBD2; CDR3: AISVGTSYEQY
V: TRBV2; D: TRBD1; CDR3: ASSETGPSYNEQF
V: TRBV4-1; D: NA; CDR3: ASSLGASEQF
V: TRBV28; D: NA; CDR3: ASSWGQIESYEQY
V: TRBV28; D: TRBD2; CDR3: ASSFGGSQETQY
V: TRBV27; D: NA; CDR3: ASSPGGIDYT
V: TRBV28; D: NA; CDR3: ASSFLRGAPYEQY
V: TRBV5-1; D: TRBD1; CDR3: ASSSTGNYGYT
V: TRBV28; D: TRBD1; CDR3: ASSTIQGVTEAF
V: TRBV2; D: TRBD1; CDR3: ATAPGTGIYNSPLH
V: TRBV6-1; D: TRBD1; CDR3: ASSLLTGSDYGYT
V: TRBV5-4; D: TRBD2; CDR3: ASSLELAGVYNEQF
V: TRBV11-2; D: TRBD1; CDR3: ASSSGTAYEQY
V: TRBV5-8; D: NA; CDR3: ASSLVQEGYEQY
V: TRBV13; D: TRBD1; CDR3: ASSSRTGEEDTQY
V: TRBV27; D: TRBD2; CDR3: ASSTRTSGLYYEQY
V: TRBV19; D: TRBD2; CDR3: ASSLGGLAGYTDTQY
V: TRBV11-2; D: NA; CDR3: ASSFGQGYGEQY
V: TRBV27; D: NA; CDR3: ASSFTQDSYEQY
V: TRBV4-1; D: NA; CDR3: ASSHAGTYEQY
V: TRBV19; D: NA; CDR3: ASSIGDGGFYEQY
V: TRBV7-9; D: NA; CDR3: ASSLNSYEQY
V: TRBV5-6; D: NA; CDR3: ASSLRGFAYEQY
V: TRBV27; D: TRBD1; CDR3: ASSGTGGPYNEQF
V: TRBV4-1; D: TRBD1; CDR3: ASSHGDRGDQPQH
V: TRBV5-1; D: NA; CDR3: ASSLVAEGYEQY